A single sample gave rise to the 21 T cell receptor beta chains below, sequenced in a study of kidney transplant recipient with SARS-CoV-2 infection. TCRdb used MiXCR to reprocess the reads, holding one entry per CDR3 protein. The profile covers roughly 250,000 distinct CDR3 sequences, with about 28% appearing a single time and nearly 7.5% taken by the ten largest. Sequencing was performed on a blood sample, taken at baseline and on roughly day 120 from a kidney transplant recipient. Receptors were obtained from a young adult male patient who had COVID-19 and was a kidney transplant recipient. T cells may partly derive from the graft donor.

This clonotype was detected ten times or more. CDR3 DNA: TGCAGTGCTAGAGATGCAGGACTAGCGGGAGGAGGGAGTACCGGGGAGCTGTTTTTT. Translating gives CSARDAGLAGGGSTGELFF. V usage is TRBV20-1 and J usage is TRBJ2-2, with 14 positions matching TRBD2. With 0 bases clipped from V and 5 bases from J, the junction kept 11 bases outside the gene matches. From germline, CDR1 is DFQATT and CDR2 SNEGSKA (reference sequence). There are 19 residues in the CDR3.

In its sample, this clonotype was seen many times. This chain uses TRBV12-3 or TRBV12-4 with TRBJ2-6; D uncertain. The CDR3 covers 15 residues. With 3 bases removed from V and 1 base from J, the gap between germline ends came to 7 bases. The DNA of the CDR3 is TGTGCCAGCAGTTTGGAAGCGTCTGGGGCCAACGTCCTGACTTTC. This gives the protein CASSLEASGANVLTF.

In the case of this clonotype: A much larger clone differs from this one at a single base, so this may be a read error. V usage is TRBV15 and J usage is TRBJ1-2; D is unclear. V lost 5 bases and J 4 bases, leaving 23 bases between the germline ends. The CDR3 has 17 amino acids. From germline, CDR1 is LNHNV and CDR2 YYDKDF (reference sequence). Written as DNA, the CDR3 is TGTGCCACCAGCCCATTGAAAAGGTGTGGAAAGACCTATGGCTACACCTTC. Its protein is CATSPLKRCGKTYGYTF.

Note on this clonotype: One base away lies a much larger clone, so this may be a sequencing read error. This chain links TRBV9 with TRBJ2-2; 9 bases align to TRBD1. CDR1 and CDR2 (germline): SGDLS, YYNGEE. CDR3 length: 16 amino acids. Trimming took 2 bases from V and 6 from J; bases not matched to a gene: 8. Here the CDR3 DNA reads TGTGCCAGCAGCGTCCGGACAGGGGTAGACGCCGGGGAGCTGTTTTTT. This codes for CASSVRTGVDAGELFF.

With respect to this clonotype: This may be a read error, as it is one base from a much larger clone. This sequence joins TRBV7-2 and TRBJ1-2, with 8 positions matching TRBD1. This CDR3 comprises 14 residues. Germline values: CDR1 SGHTA, CDR2 FQGNSA. CDR3 amino acids: CASSSDRDGYGCTF. The CDR3, as DNA: TGTGCCAGCAGCTCGGACAGGGACGGCTATGGCTGCACCTTC.

This clonotype showed up many times. The chain uses TRBV6-9 and TRBJ1-2; no definite D call. This CDR3 spans 17 amino acids. Germline-derived CDR1 and CDR2 are MNHGY and SVAAGI. V lost 5 bases and J lost 4, with 23 bases in between. The CDR3 nucleotides are TGTGCCAGCAGTGAGAGTCGGCCTTACGGAAAGACCTATGGCTACACCTTC. This sequence encodes CASSESRPYGKTYGYTF.

This clonotype was recorded many times. V is TRBV19 and J is TRBJ1-2, with unresolved D. Germline-derived CDR1 and CDR2 are LNHDA and SQIVND (reference sequence). The CDR3 covers 11 residues. The ends were cut back, 9 bases at V and 3 bases at J, with 8 bases in the middle. The CDR3 spells CASSYYYGYTF. The CDR3, as DNA: TGTGCCAGCTCTTACTACTATGGCTACACCTTC.

This clonotype was seen many times. V is TRBV4-1 and J is TRBJ2-2; D may be TRBD2 (5 bases). V was clipped by 4 bases and J by 4 bases, with 16 bases between them. Germline CDR1 is MGHRA and CDR2 is YSYEKL. The CDR3 contains 16 residues. The CDR3 reads CASSPDYTRSTGELFF. The CDR3 region has the DNA TGCGCCAGCAGCCCTGACTATACAAGGAGCACCGGGGAGCTGTTTTTT.

The chain employs TRBV5-6 and TRBJ1-1, with 9 bases matching TRBD1. Germline loops: CDR1 SGHDT, CDR2 YYEEEE. The V segment lost 3 bases and the J segment 1 base; nucleotides outside the gene matches: 4. The CDR3 is 15 residues long. The CDR3 DNA is TGTGCCAGCAGCTCTTGGGGACAGGGGAACACTGAAGCTTTCTTT. Protein product: CASSSWGQGNTEAFF.

The chain recombines TRBV25-1 with TRBJ2-2, with unresolved D. This CDR3 is 13 amino acids long. The germline V and J ends were trimmed by 8 bases and 4 bases, with 11 bases remaining between them. CDR1 and CDR2 (germline): MGHDK, SYGVNS. CDR3 protein: CASGPFSTGELFF. In nucleotides, the CDR3 is TGTGCCAGCGGTCCCTTCTCCACCGGGGAGCTGTTTTTT.

The chain combines TRBV10-3 with TRBJ2-6; 9 bases agree with TRBD1. Germline loops: CDR1 ENHRY, CDR2 SYGVKD. The CDR3 is 17 amino acids. J lost 4 bases, V lost 2 bases, and 6 bases had no gene match. CDR3 protein: CAISEPQGAQGANVLTF. Here the CDR3 DNA reads TGTGCCATCAGTGAGCCACAGGGGGCGCAAGGGGCCAACGTCCTGACTTTC.

This clonotype was seen repeatedly, ten times or more. The chain links TRBV18 to TRBJ2-7; 7 bases align to TRBD1. Germline CDR1 KGHSH, CDR2 LQKENI. This CDR3 spans 13 amino acids. V was pared by 6 bases and J by 4 bases, with 6 bases of the junction left unmatched. CDR3 sequence: CASSRDSAYEQYF. For the CDR3, the DNA is TGTGCCAGCTCCAGGGACAGCGCTTACGAGCAGTACTTC.

This clonotype was recorded many times. This chain joins TRBV14 and TRBJ2-7; 9 bases map to TRBD1. V was pared by 2 bases and J by 4 bases, with 15 bases of the junction left unmatched. In germline, CDR1 is SGHDN, CDR2 FVKESK. The CDR3 consists of 18 residues. The CDR3 DNA sequence: TGTGCCAGCAGCCAAATCATACCCGACAGGGGGTTAGAATACGAGCAGTACTTC. It is translated as CASSQIIPDRGLEYEQYF.

In the case of this clonotype: This may arise from a read error, as a much more abundant clone is one base away. The chain carries TRBV7-1 and TRBJ1-2; D is uncertain. TRBV7-1 is marked as an open reading frame, function uncertain. The CDR3 is 17 residues long. V dropped 5 bases and J dropped 4 bases, with 23 bases sitting between them. In DNA form, the CDR3 reads TGTGCCAGCAGCGAATTCGGTCACGAGAGAAAGACCTATGGCTACACCTTC. Protein: CASSEFGHERKTYGYTF.

This clonotype was seen many times. The chain is built from TRBV6-5 and TRBJ2-7; 8 nucleotides line up with TRBD2. This CDR3 has 17 amino acids. The trim removed 4 bases at V and 0 bases at J, leaving 11 bases unmatched. The germline V gene encodes CDR1 MNHEY and CDR2 SVGAGI. CDR3 protein: CASSSGGVGGGSYEQYF. CDR3 sequence (DNA): TGTGCCAGCAGTTCAGGAGGGGTCGGGGGGGGCTCCTACGAGCAGTACTTC.

As to this clonotype: This likely reflects a read error, since a far larger clone is one base away. The missing conserved phenylalanine or tryptophan at the end of this CDR3 makes a read error likely. The chain carries TRBV7-9 and TRBJ1-1, with D possibly being TRBD1 (6 bases). The V gene lost 3 bases and the J gene lost 4 bases, with 9 bases spanning the gap. This CDR3 has 13 residues. Germline CDR1 and CDR2: SEHNR and FQNEAQ (reference sequence). The CDR3 here is CASSLGGGTEAFL. The CDR3 DNA follows: TGTGCCAGCAGCTTGGGAGGGGGCACTGAAGCTTTCCTT.

This sequence joins TRBV4-3 and TRBJ2-6; a possible D gene is TRBD1 (6 bases). This CDR3 region has 17 residues. Germline assignment: CDR1 LGHNA and CDR2 YSLEER. The V and J ends lost 4 bases and 2 bases respectively, with 15 bases between them. The CDR3, as DNA: TGCGCCAGCAGCCCGGGCCACAGGGTTGCTGGGGCCAACGTCCTGACTTTC. Its translation is CASSPGHRVAGANVLTF.

This clonotype was detected only a few times. The chain combines TRBV20-1 with TRBJ2-7; D call uncertain. This CDR3 region has 13 residues. Germline V gene sequence: CDR1 DFQATT, CDR2 SNEGSKA (reference sequence). Trimming cost V 0 bases and J 6 bases, with 12 bases left between them. The CDR3 DNA reads TGCAGTGCTAGAGATGGAGCGCGCCTCGAGCAGTACTTC. It is translated as CSARDGARLEQYF.

In the case of this clonotype: A single base separates this from a much larger clone, so it may be a read error. The chain uses TRBV7-7 and TRBJ1-2; no clear D gene. Trimming left V 4 bases short and J 4 bases short, with 22 bases between. Per the germline V gene, CDR1 is SSHAT and CDR2 is FNYEAQ (reference sequence). The CDR3 has 17 amino acids. The CDR3 sequence is CASSCDYKCRKAYGYTF. CDR3 bases: TGTGCCAGCAGCTGTGATTATAAGTGCCGAAAGGCCTATGGCTACACCTTC.

This clonotype was detected ten times or more. V gene TRBV20-1 combines with J gene TRBJ1-2, with D maybe TRBD1 (6 bases). V was cut by 0 bases and J by 7 bases, with 21 bases left in between. The CDR3 consists of 16 residues. Germline V gives CDR1 DFQATT, CDR2 SNEGSKA (reference sequence). The CDR3 is CSARDMGRGFYLGYTF. The CDR3 coding sequence is TGCAGTGCTAGAGATATGGGGAGGGGGTTCTATCTTGGCTACACCTTC.

This clonotype has at least ten counts. V is TRBV28 and J is TRBJ1-1; D may be TRBD1 (5 bases). The length of the CDR3 is 16 residues. CDR1 and CDR2 (germline): MDHEN, SYDVKM. V lost 8 bases and J 1 base, leaving 20 bases between the germline ends. CDR3 DNA sequence: TGTGCCAGCTTTGCGGCAGGGAAGGCAACGAACACTGAAGCTTTCTTT. It yields the protein CASFAAGKATNTEAFF.